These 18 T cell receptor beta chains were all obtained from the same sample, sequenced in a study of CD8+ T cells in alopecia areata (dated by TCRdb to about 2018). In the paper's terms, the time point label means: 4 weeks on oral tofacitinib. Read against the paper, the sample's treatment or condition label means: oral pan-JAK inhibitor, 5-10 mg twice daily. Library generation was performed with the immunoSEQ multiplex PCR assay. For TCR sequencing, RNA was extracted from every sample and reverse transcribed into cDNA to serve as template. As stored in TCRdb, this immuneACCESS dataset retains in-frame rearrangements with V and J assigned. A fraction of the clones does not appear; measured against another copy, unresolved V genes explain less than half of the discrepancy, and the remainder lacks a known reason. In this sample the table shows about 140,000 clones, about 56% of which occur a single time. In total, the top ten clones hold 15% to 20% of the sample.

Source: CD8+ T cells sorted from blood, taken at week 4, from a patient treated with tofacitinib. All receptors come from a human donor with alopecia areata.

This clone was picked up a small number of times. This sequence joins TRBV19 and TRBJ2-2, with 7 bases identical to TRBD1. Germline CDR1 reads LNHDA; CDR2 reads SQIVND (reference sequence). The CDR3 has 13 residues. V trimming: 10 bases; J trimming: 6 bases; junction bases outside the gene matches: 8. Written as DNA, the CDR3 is TGTGCCACGCAAATACAGGGGTCCGGGGAGCTGTTTTTT. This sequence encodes CATQIQGSGELFF.

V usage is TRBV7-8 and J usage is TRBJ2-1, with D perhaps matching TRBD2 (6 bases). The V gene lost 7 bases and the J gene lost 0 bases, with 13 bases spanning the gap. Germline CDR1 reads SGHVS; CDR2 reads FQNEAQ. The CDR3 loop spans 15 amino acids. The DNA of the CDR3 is TGTGCCAGCACTCCCGAGACTAGCTCCTACAATGAGCAGTTCTTC. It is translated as CASTPETSSYNEQFF.

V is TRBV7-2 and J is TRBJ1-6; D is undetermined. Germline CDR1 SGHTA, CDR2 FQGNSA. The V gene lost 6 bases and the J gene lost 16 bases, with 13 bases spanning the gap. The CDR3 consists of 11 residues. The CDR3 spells CASSLGRQLHF. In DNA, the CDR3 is TGTGCCAGCAGTCTAGGGAGGCAGCTCCACTTT.

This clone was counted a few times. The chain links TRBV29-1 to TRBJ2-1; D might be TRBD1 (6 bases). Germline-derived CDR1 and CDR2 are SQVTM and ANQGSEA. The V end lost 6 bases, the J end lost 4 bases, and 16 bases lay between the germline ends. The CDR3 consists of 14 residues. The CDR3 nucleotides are TGCAGCGTGAGCGTCGGGACACCATACAATGAGCAGTTCTTC. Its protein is CSVSVGTPYNEQFF.

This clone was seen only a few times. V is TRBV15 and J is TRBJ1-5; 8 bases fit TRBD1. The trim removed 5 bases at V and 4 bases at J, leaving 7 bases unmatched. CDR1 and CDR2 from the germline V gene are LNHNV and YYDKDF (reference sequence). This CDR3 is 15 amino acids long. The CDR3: CATSEDRAANQPQHF. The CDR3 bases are TGTGCCACCAGCGAGGACAGGGCGGCTAATCAGCCCCAGCATTTT.

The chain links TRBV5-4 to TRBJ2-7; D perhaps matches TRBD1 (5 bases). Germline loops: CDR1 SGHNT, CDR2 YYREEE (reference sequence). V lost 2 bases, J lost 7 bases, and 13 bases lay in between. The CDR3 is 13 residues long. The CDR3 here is CASSFDSPLEQYF. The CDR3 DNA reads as TGTGCCAGCAGCTTTGACAGCCCGCTAGAGCAGTACTTC.

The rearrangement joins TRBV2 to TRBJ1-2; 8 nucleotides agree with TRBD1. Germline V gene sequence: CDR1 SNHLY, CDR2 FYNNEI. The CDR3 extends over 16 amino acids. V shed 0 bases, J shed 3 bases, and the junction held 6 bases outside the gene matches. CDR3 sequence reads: CASSEARGQGHYGYTF. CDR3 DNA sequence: TGTGCCAGCAGTGAAGCGCGTGGACAGGGCCACTATGGCTACACCTTC.

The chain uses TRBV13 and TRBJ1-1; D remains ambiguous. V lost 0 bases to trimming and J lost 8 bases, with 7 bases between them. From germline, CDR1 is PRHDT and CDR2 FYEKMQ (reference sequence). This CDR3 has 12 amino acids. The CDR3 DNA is TGTGCCAGCAGCTTAGGACCGAGAGAAGCTTTCTTT. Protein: CASSLGPREAFF.

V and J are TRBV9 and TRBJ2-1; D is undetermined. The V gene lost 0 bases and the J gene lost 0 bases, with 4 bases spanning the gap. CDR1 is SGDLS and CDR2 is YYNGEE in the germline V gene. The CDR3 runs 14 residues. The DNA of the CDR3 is TGTGCCAGCAGCGTAGAATACTCCTACAATGAGCAGTTCTTC. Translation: CASSVEYSYNEQFF. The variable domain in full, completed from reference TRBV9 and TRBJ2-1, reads DSGVTQTPKHLITATGQRVTLRCSPRSGDLSVYWYQQSLDQGLQFLIQYYNGEERAKGNILERFSAQQFPDLHSELNLSSLELGDSALYFCASSVEYSYNEQFFGPGTRLTVL.

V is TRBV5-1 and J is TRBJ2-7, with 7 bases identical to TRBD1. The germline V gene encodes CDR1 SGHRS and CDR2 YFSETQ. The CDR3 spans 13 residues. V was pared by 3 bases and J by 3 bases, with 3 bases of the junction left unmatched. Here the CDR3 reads CASSWDRNYEQYF. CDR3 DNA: TGCGCCAGCAGCTGGGACAGAAACTACGAGCAGTACTTC. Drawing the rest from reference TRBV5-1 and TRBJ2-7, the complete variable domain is KAGVTQTPRYLIKTRGQQVTLSCSPISGHRSVSWYQQTPGQGLQFLFEYFSETQRNKGNFPGRFSGRQFSNSRSEMNVSTLELGDSALYLCASSWDRNYEQYFGPGTRLTVT.

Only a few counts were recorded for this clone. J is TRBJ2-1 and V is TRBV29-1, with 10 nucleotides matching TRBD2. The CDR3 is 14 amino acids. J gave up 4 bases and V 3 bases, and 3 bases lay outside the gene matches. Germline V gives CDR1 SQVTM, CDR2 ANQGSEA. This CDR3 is CSVEERGGYNEQFF. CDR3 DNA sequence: TGCAGCGTTGAGGAGCGGGGGGGATACAATGAGCAGTTCTTC.

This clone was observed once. This chain's CDR3 is CASSSQGEQYF. The DNA for the CDR3 is TGTGCCAGCAGCTCCCAGGGTGAGCAGTACTTC. The chain couples TRBV13 to TRBJ2-7; D possibly corresponds to TRBD1 (5 bases). Trimming pared 4 bases from V and 7 bases from J, leaving 8 bases between. Per the germline V gene, CDR1 is PRHDT and CDR2 is FYEKMQ (reference sequence). The CDR3 is 11 residues long.

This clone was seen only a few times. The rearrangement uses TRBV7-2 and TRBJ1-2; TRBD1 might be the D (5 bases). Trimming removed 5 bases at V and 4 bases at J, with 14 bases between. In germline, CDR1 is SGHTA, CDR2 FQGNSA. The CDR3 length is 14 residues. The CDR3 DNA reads TGTGCCAGCAGCCGTGACAGTTCCTCCTATGGCTACACCTTC. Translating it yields CASSRDSSSYGYTF.

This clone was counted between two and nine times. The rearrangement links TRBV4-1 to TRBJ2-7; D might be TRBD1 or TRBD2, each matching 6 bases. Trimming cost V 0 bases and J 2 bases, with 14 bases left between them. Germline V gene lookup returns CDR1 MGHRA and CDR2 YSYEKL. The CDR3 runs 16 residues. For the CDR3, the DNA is TGCGCCAGCAGCCAAGATGGGCCAGGGGAGGCCTACGAGCAGTACTTC. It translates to CASSQDGPGEAYEQYF.

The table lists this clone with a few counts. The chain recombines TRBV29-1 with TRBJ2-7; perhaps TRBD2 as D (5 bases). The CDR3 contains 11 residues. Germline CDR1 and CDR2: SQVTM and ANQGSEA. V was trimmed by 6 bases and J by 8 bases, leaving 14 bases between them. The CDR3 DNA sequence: TGCAGCGTGGGAGATCTGCGAAAGCAGTACTTC. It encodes CSVGDLRKQYF.

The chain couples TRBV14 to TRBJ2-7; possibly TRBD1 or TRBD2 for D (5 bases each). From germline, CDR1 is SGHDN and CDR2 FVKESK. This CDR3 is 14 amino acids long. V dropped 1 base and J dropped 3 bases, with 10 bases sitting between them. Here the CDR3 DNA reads TGTGCCAGCAGCCAAGCGGGACCATACTACGAGCAGTACTTC. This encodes CASSQAGPYYEQYF.

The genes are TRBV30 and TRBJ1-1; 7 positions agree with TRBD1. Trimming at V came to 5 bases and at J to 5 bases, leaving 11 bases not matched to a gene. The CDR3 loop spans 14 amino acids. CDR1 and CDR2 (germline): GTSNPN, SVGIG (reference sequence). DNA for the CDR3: TGTGCCTGGGTACCCGGCAGGGGGACTACTGAAGCTTTCTTT. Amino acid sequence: CAWVPGRGTTEAFF.

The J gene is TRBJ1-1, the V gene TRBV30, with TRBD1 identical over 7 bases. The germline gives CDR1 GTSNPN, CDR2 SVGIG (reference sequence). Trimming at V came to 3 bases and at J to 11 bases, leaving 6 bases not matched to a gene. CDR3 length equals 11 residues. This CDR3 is CAWSQGDWAFF. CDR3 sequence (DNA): TGTGCCTGGAGCCAGGGGGATTGGGCTTTCTTT.